This entry is about one T cell receptor beta chain. This sample is drawn from a study of CD8 T cells in Susac syndrome. Random hexamers were used to reverse transcribe the RNA input (about 0.5 to 1 ug). A multiplex approach, immunoSEQ multiplex PCR, amplified TCR beta CDR3 across 54 Vbeta and 13 Jbeta. TCRdb re-analysed the immunoSEQ multiplex PCR reads in MiXCR, keeping a single row per CDR3 protein. The sample lists approximately 200,000 distinct CDR3 sequences, 85% to 95% occurring once. CD8+ and CD4+ T cells from blood underwent TCR beta sequencing, which was carried out in a high-throughput format. Those who served as multiple sclerosis controls were treatment-naive patients with stable or active relapsing-remitting disease. FACS was used to enrich TEMRA cells, whereas the CD8+ and CD4+ T cells were obtained by negative isolation. The TCR was taken from a human donor with multiple sclerosis. The source material was CD4+ T cells from PBMCs.

The CDR3 loop is CASSQELSYNSPLHF. CDR3 nucleotide sequence: TGTGCCAGCAGCCAAGAACTCTCCTATAATTCACCCCTCCACTTT. V gene TRBV3-1 combines with J gene TRBJ1-6, with D unclear. Germline V CDR1 and CDR2: LGHDT, YNNKEL (reference sequence). The germline V and J ends were trimmed by 0 bases and 0 bases, with 3 bases remaining between them. The CDR3 has 15 residues.